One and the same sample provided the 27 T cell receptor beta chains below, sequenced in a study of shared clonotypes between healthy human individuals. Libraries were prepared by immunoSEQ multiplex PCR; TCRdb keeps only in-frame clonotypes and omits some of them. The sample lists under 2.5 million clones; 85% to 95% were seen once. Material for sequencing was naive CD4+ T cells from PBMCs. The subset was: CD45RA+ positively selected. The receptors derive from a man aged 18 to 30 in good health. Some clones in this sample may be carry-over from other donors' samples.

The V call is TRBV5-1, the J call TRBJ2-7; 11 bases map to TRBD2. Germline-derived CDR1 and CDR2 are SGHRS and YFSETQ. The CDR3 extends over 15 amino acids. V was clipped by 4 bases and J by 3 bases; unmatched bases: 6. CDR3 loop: CASSMLTSGSYEQYF. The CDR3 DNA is TGCGCCAGCAGCATGCTAACTAGCGGGAGCTACGAGCAGTACTTC.

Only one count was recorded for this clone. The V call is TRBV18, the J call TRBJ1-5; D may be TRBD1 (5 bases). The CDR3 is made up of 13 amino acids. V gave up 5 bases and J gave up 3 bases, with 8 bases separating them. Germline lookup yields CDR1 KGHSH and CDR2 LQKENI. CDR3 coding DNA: TGTGCCAGCTCAGACAGTATCAATCAGCCCCAGCATTTT. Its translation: CASSDSINQPQHF.

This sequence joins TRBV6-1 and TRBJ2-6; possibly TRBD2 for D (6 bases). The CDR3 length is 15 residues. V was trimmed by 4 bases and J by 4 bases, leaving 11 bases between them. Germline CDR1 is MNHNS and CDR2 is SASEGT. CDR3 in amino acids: CASSVEGHGANVLTF. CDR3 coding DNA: TGTGCCAGCAGTGTGGAGGGGCACGGGGCCAACGTCCTGACTTTC.

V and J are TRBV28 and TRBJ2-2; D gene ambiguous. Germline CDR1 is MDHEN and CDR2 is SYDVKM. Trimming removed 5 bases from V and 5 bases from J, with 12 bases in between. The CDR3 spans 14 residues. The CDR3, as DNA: TGTGCCAGCAGTCCTCGGACCTCTACCGGGGAGCTGTTTTTT. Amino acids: CASSPRTSTGELFF.

The chain's CDR3 is CASSGGAVGDEQYF. DNA for the CDR3: TGCGCCAGCAGCGGCGGGGCAGTCGGAGACGAGCAGTACTTC. This chain connects TRBV10-1 to TRBJ2-7, with D perhaps matching TRBD2 (6 bases). V dropped 6 bases and J dropped 5 bases, with 17 bases sitting between them. The CDR3 covers 14 residues. Germline values: CDR1 WNHNN, CDR2 SYGVQD (reference sequence).

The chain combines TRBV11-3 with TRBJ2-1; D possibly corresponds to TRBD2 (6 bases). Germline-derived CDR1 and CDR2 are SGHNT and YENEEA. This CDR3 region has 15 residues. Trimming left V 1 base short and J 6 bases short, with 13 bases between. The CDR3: CASSLVGRDRNEQFF. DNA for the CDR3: TGTGCCAGCAGCTTAGTCGGGCGGGATCGCAATGAGCAGTTCTTC.

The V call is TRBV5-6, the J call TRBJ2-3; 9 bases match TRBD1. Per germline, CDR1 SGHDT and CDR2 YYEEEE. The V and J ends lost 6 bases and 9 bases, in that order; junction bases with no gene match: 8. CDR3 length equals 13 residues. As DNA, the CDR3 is TGTGCCAGCACCAAACCTACAGGGGGCACGCAGTATTTT. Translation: CASTKPTGGTQYF.

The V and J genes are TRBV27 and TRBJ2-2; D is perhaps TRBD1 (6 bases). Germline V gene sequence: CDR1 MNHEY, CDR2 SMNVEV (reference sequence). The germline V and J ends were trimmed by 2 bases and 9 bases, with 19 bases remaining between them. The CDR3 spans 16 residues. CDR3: CASSLIDAGVFRELFF. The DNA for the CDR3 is TGTGCCAGCAGTTTAATTGATGCAGGGGTATTCAGGGAGCTGTTTTTT.

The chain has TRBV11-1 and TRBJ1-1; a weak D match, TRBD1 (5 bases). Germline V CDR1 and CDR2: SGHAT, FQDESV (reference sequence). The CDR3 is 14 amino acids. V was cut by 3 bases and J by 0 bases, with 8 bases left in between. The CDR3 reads CASSFGAVNTEAFF. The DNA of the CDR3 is TGTGCCAGCAGCTTTGGGGCTGTGAACACTGAAGCTTTCTTT. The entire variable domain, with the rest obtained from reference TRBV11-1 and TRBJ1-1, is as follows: EAEVAQSPRYKITEKSQAVAFWCDPISGHATLYWYRQILGQGPELLVQFQDESVVDDSQLPKDRFSAERLKGVDSTLKIQPAELGDSAMYLCASSFGAVNTEAFFGQGTRLTVV.

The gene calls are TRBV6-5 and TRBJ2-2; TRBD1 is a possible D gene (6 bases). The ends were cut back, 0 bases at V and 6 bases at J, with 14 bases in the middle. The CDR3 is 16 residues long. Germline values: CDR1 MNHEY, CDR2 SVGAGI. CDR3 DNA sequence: TGTGCCAGCAGTTACTCACCAGGGGATTCTCCCGGGGAGCTGTTTTTT. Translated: CASSYSPGDSPGELFF.

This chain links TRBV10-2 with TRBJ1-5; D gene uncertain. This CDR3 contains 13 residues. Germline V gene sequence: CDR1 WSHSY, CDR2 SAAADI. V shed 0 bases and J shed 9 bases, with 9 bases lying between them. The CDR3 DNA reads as TGCGCCAGCAGTGAGTCCCTCCCCGGGCCCCAGCATTTT. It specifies CASSESLPGPQHF.

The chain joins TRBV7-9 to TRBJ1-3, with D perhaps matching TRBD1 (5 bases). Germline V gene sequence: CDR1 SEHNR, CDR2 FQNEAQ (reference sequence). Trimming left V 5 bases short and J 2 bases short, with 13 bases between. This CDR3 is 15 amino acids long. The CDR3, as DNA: TGTGCCAGCAGCGCCACAGGTACAACTGGAAACACCATATATTTT. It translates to CASSATGTTGNTIYF.

In nucleotides, the CDR3 is TGTGCCAGCTCACCACCGGACAGGGCCTCTGGAAACACCATATATTTT. Amino acids: CASSPPDRASGNTIYF. The rearrangement links TRBV18 to TRBJ1-3; TRBD1 matches 8 bases. The CDR3 runs 16 residues. From germline, CDR1 is KGHSH and CDR2 LQKENI. Germline trimming cut 0 bases from V and 0 bases from J; bases unmatched to any gene: 1. Full variable domain (remainder filled in from reference TRBV18 and TRBJ1-3): NAGVMQNPRHLVRRRGQEARLRCSPMKGHSHVYWYRQLPEEGLKFMVYLQKENIIDESGMPKERFSAEFPKEGPSILRIQQVVRGDSAAYFCASSPPDRASGNTIYFGEGSWLTVV.

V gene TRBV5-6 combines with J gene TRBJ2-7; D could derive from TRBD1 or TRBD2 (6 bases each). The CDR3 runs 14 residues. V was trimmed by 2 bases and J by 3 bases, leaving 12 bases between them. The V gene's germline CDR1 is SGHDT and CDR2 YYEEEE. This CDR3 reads CASSFKGGHYEQYF. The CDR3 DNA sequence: TGTGCCAGCAGCTTCAAGGGGGGACACTACGAGCAGTACTTC.

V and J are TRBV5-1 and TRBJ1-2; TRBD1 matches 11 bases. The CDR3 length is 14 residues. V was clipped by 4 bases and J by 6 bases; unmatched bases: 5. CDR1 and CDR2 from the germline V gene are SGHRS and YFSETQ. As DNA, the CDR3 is TGCGCCAGCAGCGCGGGGACAGGGGGTCATGGCTACACCTTC. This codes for CASSAGTGGHGYTF.

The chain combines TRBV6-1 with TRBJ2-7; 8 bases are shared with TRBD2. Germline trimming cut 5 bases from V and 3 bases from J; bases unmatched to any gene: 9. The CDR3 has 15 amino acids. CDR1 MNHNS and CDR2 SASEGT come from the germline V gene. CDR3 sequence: CASSKTSGGNYEQYF. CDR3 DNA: TGTGCCAGCAGTAAAACTAGCGGCGGAAACTACGAGCAGTACTTC.

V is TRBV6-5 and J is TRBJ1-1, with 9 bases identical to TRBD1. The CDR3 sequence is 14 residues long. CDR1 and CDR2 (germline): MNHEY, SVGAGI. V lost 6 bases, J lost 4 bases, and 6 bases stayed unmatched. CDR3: CASRRDRVGTEAFF. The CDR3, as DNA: TGTGCCAGCAGACGGGACAGGGTCGGCACTGAAGCTTTCTTT.

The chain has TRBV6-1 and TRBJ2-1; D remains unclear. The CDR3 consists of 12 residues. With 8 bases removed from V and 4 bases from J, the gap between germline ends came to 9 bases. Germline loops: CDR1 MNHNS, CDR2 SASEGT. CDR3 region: CASASTYNEQFF. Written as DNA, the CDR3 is TGTGCCAGCGCCTCTACTTACAATGAGCAGTTCTTC.

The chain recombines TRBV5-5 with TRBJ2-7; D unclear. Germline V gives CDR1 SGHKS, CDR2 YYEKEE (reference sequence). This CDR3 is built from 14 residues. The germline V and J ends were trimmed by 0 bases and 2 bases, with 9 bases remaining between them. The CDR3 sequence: CASSLAPATYEQYF. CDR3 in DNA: TGTGCCAGCAGCTTGGCCCCAGCCACCTACGAGCAGTACTTC. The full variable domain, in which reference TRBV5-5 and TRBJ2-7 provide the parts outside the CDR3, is DAGVTQSPTHLIKTRGQQVTLRCSPISGHKSVSWYQQVLGQGPQFIFQYYEKEERGRGNFPDRFSARQFPNYSSELNVNALLLGDSALYLCASSLAPATYEQYFGPGTRLTVT.

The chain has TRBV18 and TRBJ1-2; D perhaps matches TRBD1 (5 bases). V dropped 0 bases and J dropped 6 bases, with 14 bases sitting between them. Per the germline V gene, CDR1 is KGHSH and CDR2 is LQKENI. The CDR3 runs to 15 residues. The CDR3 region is CASSPPTAQGDGYTF. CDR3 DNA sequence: TGTGCCAGCTCACCACCGACAGCCCAAGGGGATGGCTACACCTTC. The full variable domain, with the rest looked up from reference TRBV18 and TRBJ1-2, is NAGVMQNPRHLVRRRGQEARLRCSPMKGHSHVYWYRQLPEEGLKFMVYLQKENIIDESGMPKERFSAEFPKEGPSILRIQQVVRGDSAAYFCASSPPTAQGDGYTFGSGTRLTVV.

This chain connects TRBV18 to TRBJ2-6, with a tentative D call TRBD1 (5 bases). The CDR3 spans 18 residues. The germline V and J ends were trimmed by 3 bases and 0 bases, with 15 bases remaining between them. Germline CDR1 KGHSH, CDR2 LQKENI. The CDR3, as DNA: TGTGCCAGCTCACCCAAGCAGGGTTTAAGCTCTGGGGCCAACGTCCTGACTTTC. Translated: CASSPKQGLSSGANVLTF.

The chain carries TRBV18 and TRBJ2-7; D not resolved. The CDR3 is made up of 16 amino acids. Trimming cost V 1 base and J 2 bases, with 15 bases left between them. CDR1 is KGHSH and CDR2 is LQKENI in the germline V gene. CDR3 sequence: CASSPQEVTAAYEQYF. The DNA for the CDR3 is TGTGCCAGCTCACCACAAGAGGTAACAGCAGCCTACGAGCAGTACTTC.

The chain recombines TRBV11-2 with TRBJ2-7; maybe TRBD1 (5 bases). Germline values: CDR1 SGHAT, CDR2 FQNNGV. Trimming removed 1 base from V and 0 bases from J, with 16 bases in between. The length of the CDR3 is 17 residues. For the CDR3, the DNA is TGTGCCAGCAGCTTAGGAGTCTCGACAGTGAGCTCCTACGAGCAGTACTTC. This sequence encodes CASSLGVSTVSSYEQYF.

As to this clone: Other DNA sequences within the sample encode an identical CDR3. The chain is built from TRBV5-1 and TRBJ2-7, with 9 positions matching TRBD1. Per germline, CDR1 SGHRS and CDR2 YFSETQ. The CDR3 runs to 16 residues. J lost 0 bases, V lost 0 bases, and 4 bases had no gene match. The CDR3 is CASSLVQGASSYEQYF. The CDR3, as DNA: TGCGCCAGCAGCTTGGTACAGGGGGCATCCTCCTACGAGCAGTACTTC. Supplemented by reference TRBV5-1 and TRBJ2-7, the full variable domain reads KAGVTQTPRYLIKTRGQQVTLSCSPISGHRSVSWYQQTPGQGLQFLFEYFSETQRNKGNFPGRFSGRQFSNSRSEMNVSTLELGDSALYLCASSLVQGASSYEQYFGPGTRLTVT.

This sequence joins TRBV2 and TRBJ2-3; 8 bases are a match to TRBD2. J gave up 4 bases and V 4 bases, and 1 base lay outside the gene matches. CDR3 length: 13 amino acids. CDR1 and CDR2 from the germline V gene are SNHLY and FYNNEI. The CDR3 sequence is CASSAGLADTQYF. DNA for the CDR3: TGTGCCAGCAGTGCGGGACTAGCAGATACGCAGTATTTT.

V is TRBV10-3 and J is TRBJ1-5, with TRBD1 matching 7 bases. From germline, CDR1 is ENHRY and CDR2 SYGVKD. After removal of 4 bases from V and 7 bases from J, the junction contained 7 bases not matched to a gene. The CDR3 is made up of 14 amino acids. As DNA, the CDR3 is TGTGCCATCAGTGGAGGGGACAGAGGGCAGCCCCAGCATTTT. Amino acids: CAISGGDRGQPQHF.

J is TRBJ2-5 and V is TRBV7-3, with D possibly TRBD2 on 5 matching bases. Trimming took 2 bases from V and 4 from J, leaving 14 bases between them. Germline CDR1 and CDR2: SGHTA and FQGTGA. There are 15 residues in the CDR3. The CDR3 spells CASSLRRVYGETQYF. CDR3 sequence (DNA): TGTGCCAGCAGCTTACGGCGGGTATACGGAGAGACCCAGTACTTC. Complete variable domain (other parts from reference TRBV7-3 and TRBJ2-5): GAGVSQTPSNKVTEKGKYVELRCDPISGHTALYWYRQSLGQGPEFLIYFQGTGAADDSGLPNDRFFAVRPEGSVSTLKIQRTERGDSAVYLCASSLRRVYGETQYFGPGTRLLVL.